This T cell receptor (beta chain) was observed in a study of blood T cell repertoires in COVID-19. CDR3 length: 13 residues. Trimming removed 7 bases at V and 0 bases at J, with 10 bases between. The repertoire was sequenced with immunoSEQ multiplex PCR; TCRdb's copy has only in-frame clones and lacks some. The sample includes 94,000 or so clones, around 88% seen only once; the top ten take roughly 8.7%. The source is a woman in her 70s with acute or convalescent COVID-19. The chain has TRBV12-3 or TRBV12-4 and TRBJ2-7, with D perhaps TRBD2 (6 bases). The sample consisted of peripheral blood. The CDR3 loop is CASNAGSSYEQYF. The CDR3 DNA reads TGTGCCAGCAATGCGGGGAGCTCCTACGAGCAGTACTTC.